A single T cell receptor beta chain is shown here with its context. Between the trimmed V and J ends, which lost 2 bases and 2 bases, there was a span of 8 bases. This CDR3 region has 14 residues. Germline loops: CDR1 LGHNA, CDR2 YSLEER. These data originate in a study of T cells after yellow fever vaccination. Conversion of TCR transcripts into cDNA relied on 5'RACE template switching, which added a universal primer site and UMIs. TCRdb fed the 5' RACE reads into MiXCR, producing one record per CDR3 protein. This sample yields about 630,000 distinct CDR3 sequences, of which over 9% are seen a single time; under 15% belongs to the top ten.

This clonotype originated in a man aged 25 to 40 who received the YFV17D yellow fever vaccine. V and J are TRBV4-3 and TRBJ2-3; D gene unclear. The sample here was PBMCs, taken on the day of the yellow fever booster vaccination. The CDR3 bases are TGCGCCAGCAGCCAAAACACTAACACAGATACGCAGTATTTT. Its protein is CASSQNTNTDTQYF.